Detailed here is one TCR beta chain. It has no known antigen specificity. Nothing much larger sits one base from this clone, and base qualities are not available. The time point label for this specimen denotes: pre-treatment sample, taken before nivolumab and TIL therapy. A phase I trial run at two centers enrolled adults with stage 4 NSCLC between 2017 and January 2020. Samples were obtained from a single-arm, open-label phase I trial in which tumor-infiltrating lymphocyte therapy with nivolumab was evaluated in advanced non-small cell lung cancer. Blood mononuclear cells from EDTA tubes were separated on a Ficoll gradient and snap-frozen as pellets, and DNA was extracted from the cells using a Qiagen mini-prep kit. This entry belongs to a study of TIL therapy for anti-PD-1-resistant metastatic lung cancer (dated by TCRdb to about 2021). Concerning the study at large: Tumors were harvested before any PD-1/PD-L1 blockade; patients then received nivolumab, and those progressing received lymphodepletion, expanded TIL infusion and IL-2. The cohort was composed predominantly of lung adenocarcinoma, with several EGFR-mutant and two ALK-rearranged tumors included, and half of patients were identified as current or former smokers. Tumor and peripheral blood T cell receptor beta sequencing was used to track clonotypes across tumor, expanded TIL product and serial blood samples. A median non-synonymous tumor mutation burden of around 1.5 mutations per megabase was determined across the cohort by whole-exome sequencing. A median age of approximately 50 years (range about 35-80) and a median tumor PD-L1 proportion score of 4.5% to 6.5% were recorded among enrolled patients. General conclusions and limits of the study: The cohort was highly selected, including more treatment-naive, never-smoker and oncogene-addicted patients than is typical, which limits generalizability. The study protocol defined all tumor marker inferences as exploratory. Clonotypes from the infused TIL partially replaced the baseline peripheral repertoire and then declined over months, and persistence showed no apparent association with response.

V is cut by 5 bases and J by 9 bases, and the space between the germline ends is 17 bases. According to the germline V gene, CDR1 reads MNHEY and CDR2 reads SVGAGI. Taken from cysteine to phenylalanine, the CDR3 has 14 residues. The CDR3 DNA has 42 bases and is translated from base 1. Using bias-controlled multiplex PCR with the immunoSEQ v3 hsTCRB kit, the TCR beta CDR3 regions were amplified from genomic DNA. An Illumina NextSeq 500 was used to sequence the TCR libraries, reaching some 2 million read pairs at survey level or about 4.5-6 million at deep level. The study's own analysis went as follows. V, D and J genes were assigned, non-productive sequences were removed, and clonality was reported by immunoSEQ Analyzer software. Repertoires were compared using productive Simpson clonality and Morisita overlap index of productive TRB rearrangements between infused TIL and blood. Absolute clonotype counts in blood were estimated by multiplying the lymphocyte count by the CD3+ fraction and by the productive frequency of the clone. TCRdb re-hosts the immuneACCESS table, in-frame sequences only. Its copies lack some clones; in the studies checked, an unresolved V gene accounts for under half of them, and the cause for the rest is not known. The DNA gave D and trimming, while V, J and clone size come from that table. The sample table holds approximately 15,000 clones, of which about 82% were seen once. The ten largest account for roughly 0.86% of the sample.

This receptor was obtained from a person between 25 and 79 years old with non-small cell lung cancer. The sequence is built from TRBV6-5 and TRBJ2-1, with a weak D call of TRBD2 (6 bases match). This sample comprised blood, obtained at baseline. The bases are TGTGCCAGCAGTCGCACCTTACTAGCTACTGAGCAGTTCTTC. It encodes CASSRTLLATEQFF.